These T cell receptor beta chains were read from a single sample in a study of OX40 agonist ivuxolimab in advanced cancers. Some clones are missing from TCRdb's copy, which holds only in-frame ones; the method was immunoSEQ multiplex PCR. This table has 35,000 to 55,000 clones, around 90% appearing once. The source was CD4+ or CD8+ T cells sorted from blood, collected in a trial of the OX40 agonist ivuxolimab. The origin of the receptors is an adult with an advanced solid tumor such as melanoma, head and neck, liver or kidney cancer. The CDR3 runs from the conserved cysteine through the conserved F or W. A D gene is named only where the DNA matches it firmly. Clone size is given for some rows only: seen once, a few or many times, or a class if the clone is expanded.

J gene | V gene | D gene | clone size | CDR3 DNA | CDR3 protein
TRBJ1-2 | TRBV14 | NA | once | TGTGCCAGCAGCCAAGGTGCGGTCGGATGGATTGGCTATGGCTACACCTTC | CASSQGAVGWIGYGYTF
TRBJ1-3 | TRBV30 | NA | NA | TGTGCCTGGAGCCCCGGGCCTGGAAACACCATATATTTT | CAWSPGPGNTIYF
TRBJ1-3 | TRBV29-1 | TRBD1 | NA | TGCAGCGTTCGGGACAGCTACTCTGGAAACACCATATATTTT | CSVRDSYSGNTIYF
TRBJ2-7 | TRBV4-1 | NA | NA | TGCGCCAGCAGCCGAAGATATGGCGGGACGGATTCCCCCTACGAGCAGTACTTC | CASSRRYGGTDSPYEQYF
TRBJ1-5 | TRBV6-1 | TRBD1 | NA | TGTGCCAGCAGCCCGCAGGGGGCAGGGCAGCCCCAGCATTTT | CASSPQGAGQPQHF
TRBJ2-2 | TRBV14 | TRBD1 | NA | TGTGCCAGCAGCCAGTACAGGGGTATCGGGGAGCTGTTTTTT | CASSQYRGIGELFF
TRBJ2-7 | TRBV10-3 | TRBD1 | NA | TGTGCCATCAAAGGACAGGGATCCTACGAGCAGTACTTC | CAIKGQGSYEQYF
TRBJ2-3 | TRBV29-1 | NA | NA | TGCAGCGTTGAAGGCGGCAGTTCAGATACGCAGTATTTT | CSVEGGSSDTQYF
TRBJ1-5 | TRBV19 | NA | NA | TGTGCCAGCAGGGAGTATAGCAATCAGCCCCAGCATTTT | CASREYSNQPQHF
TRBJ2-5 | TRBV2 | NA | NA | TGTGCCAGCAGTGAAGACTATTCCCAAGAGACCCAGTACTTC | CASSEDYSQETQYF
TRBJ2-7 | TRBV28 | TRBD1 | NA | TGTGCCAGCAGTCCTCCGGACAGGGCGACCGAGCAGTACTTC | CASSPPDRATEQYF
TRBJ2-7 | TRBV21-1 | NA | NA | TGTGCCAGCGCGGGGCTAGCGGGGCCACTTTACGAGCAGTACTTC | CASAGLAGPLYEQYF
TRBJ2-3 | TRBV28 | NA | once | TGTGCCAGCAGTTTATCTCCGCCGGGACAGCAGTATTTT | CASSLSPPGQQYF
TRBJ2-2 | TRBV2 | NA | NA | TGTGCCAGCAACCGACTGAACACCGGGGAGCTGTTTTTT | CASNRLNTGELFF
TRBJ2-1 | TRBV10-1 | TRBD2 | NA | TGCGCCAGCAGCGCAAAGCGGGAAGGCAATGAGCAGTTCTTC | CASSAKREGNEQFF
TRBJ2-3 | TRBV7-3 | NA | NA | TGTGCCAGCACCCCCGGGGTATCTAGCACAGATACGCAGTATTTT | CASTPGVSSTDTQYF
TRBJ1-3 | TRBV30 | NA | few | TGTGCCTTCCAGTCTGGAAACACCATATATTTT | CAFQSGNTIYF
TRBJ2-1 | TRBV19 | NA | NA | TGTGCCAGTAGTATGGGGGTGTACAATGAGCAGTTCTTC | CASSMGVYNEQFF
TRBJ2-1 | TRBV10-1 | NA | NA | TGCGCCAGCAGTGAGCCAACGGGAGTCCCGCAGTTCTTC | CASSEPTGVPQFF
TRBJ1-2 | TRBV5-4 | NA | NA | TGTGCCAGCAGCATCGTAGGGATCGCCTATGGCTACACCTTC | CASSIVGIAYGYTF
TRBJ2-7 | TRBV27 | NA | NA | TGTGCCAGCAGTCCACAGGGTTACGAGCAGTACTTC | CASSPQGYEQYF
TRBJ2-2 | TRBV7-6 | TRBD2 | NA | TGTGCCAGCAGCTCAGGGGGACTAGCGGGAATCGGCGGGGAGCTGTTTTTT | CASSSGGLAGIGGELFF
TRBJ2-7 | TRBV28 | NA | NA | TGTGCCAGCAGTTTAGGGACCTACGAGCAGTACTTC | CASSLGTYEQYF
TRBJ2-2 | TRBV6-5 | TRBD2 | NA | TGTGCCAGCAGAGGACTAGCGGGAGGGCGCGGGGAGCTGTTTTTT | CASRGLAGGRGELFF